Below are 13 T cell receptor beta chains sequenced from a single sample in a study of shared clonotypes between healthy human individuals. Profiled with immunoSEQ multiplex PCR; TCRdb holds only in-frame clones, not every one. The table records 1,500,000 or so clones, approximately 98.5% of them present only once. The material sequenced was naive CD4+ T cells sorted from blood. Stated subset: CD45RA+ positively selected. These receptors all come from a man aged 30-40 years in good health.

This chain connects TRBV5-6 to TRBJ2-1, with D possibly matching TRBD1 (7 bases). Germline V gene data show CDR1 as SGHDT and CDR2 as YYEEEE. V lost 0 bases and J 7 bases, leaving 17 bases between the germline ends. This CDR3 is built from 16 residues. The CDR3 sequence: CASSLGRGTVTNEQFF. The CDR3 DNA sequence: TGTGCCAGCAGCTTGGGTCGGGGGACAGTAACAAATGAGCAGTTCTTC. Full variable domain (remainder filled in from reference TRBV5-6 and TRBJ2-1): DAGVTQSPTHLIKTRGQQVTLRCSPKSGHDTVSWYQQALGQGPQFIFQYYEEEERQRGNFPDRFSGHQFPNYSSELNVNALLLGDSALYLCASSLGRGTVTNEQFFGPGTRLTVL.

As for this clone: The junction departs from germline at one end; a sequencing error may be responsible. The chain recombines TRBV18 with TRBJ2-7, with D possibly being TRBD2 (5 bases). Per germline, CDR1 KGHSH and CDR2 LQKENI. The CDR3 runs to 14 residues. DNA of the CDR3: TGTGCCACCTCACCGGGCGGAGGTGGGCGCGAGCAGTACTTC. This sequence encodes CATSPGGGGREQYF.

This chain joins TRBV6-1 and TRBJ2-3, with a weak D call TRBD1 (5 bases). The V gene's germline CDR1 is MNHNS and CDR2 SASEGT. The ends were cut back, 1 base at V and 4 bases at J, with 18 bases in the middle. This CDR3 is 17 amino acids long. The CDR3 DNA reads as TGTGCCAGCAGTGAAGGAGACCGTTGGGGCCCCTCAGATACGCAGTATTTT. Its protein is CASSEGDRWGPSDTQYF.

V and J are TRBV6-5 and TRBJ2-7, with 9 bases that match TRBD1. Germline trimming cut 5 bases from V and 1 base from J; bases unmatched to any gene: 3. There are 14 residues in the CDR3. From germline, CDR1 is MNHEY and CDR2 SVGAGI. The CDR3 is CASSRTGDSYEQYF. CDR3 DNA: TGTGCCAGCAGTCGGACAGGGGATTCCTACGAGCAGTACTTC.

This sequence joins TRBV18 and TRBJ2-5; D ambiguous. The germline gives CDR1 KGHSH, CDR2 LQKENI. There are 16 residues in the CDR3. The ends were cut back, 3 bases at V and 1 base at J, with 15 bases in the middle. The CDR3 is CASSPLFKVRQETQYF. The CDR3 DNA reads TGTGCCAGCTCACCCCTATTCAAGGTCCGCCAAGAGACCCAGTACTTC. The variable domain in full, completed from reference TRBV18 and TRBJ2-5, reads NAGVMQNPRHLVRRRGQEARLRCSPMKGHSHVYWYRQLPEEGLKFMVYLQKENIIDESGMPKERFSAEFPKEGPSILRIQQVVRGDSAAYFCASSPLFKVRQETQYFGPGTRLLVL.

V and J are TRBV29-1 and TRBJ2-1, with D hard to call. Germline V gene sequence: CDR1 SQVTM, CDR2 ANQGSEA. Deletions cut 2 bases from V and 9 bases from J, with 5 bases between. This CDR3 spans 10 amino acids. CDR3 region: CSVERLEQFF. CDR3 DNA sequence: TGCAGCGTTGAACGGCTTGAGCAGTTCTTC.

This chain connects TRBV5-4 to TRBJ1-4; D is unclear. CDR1 is SGHNT and CDR2 is YYREEE in the germline V gene (reference sequence). The CDR3 sequence is 14 residues long. V lost 5 bases, J lost 0 bases, and 8 bases lay in between. The DNA of the CDR3 is TGTGCCAGCAGTATGGATGCAACTAATGAAAAACTGTTTTTT. Its translation: CASSMDATNEKLFF.

This rearrangement joins TRBV18 to TRBJ1-4; TRBD1 matches at 7 bases. The CDR3 is 14 amino acids. CDR1 and CDR2 from the germline V gene are KGHSH and LQKENI. V was clipped by 3 bases and J by 7 bases; unmatched bases: 5. CDR3 amino acids: CASSPTGSSEKLFF. CDR3 nucleotides: TGTGCCAGCTCACCGACAGGGTCAAGTGAAAAACTGTTTTTT.

The rearrangement links TRBV7-7 to TRBJ1-1; no reliable D call. The germline gives CDR1 SSHAT, CDR2 FNYEAQ (reference sequence). CDR3 length equals 13 residues. The V end was cut by 4 bases, the J end by 3 bases, with 9 bases between. CDR3 nucleotides: TGTGCCAGCAGCTCGTCGGAGCACACTGAAGCTTTCTTT. It yields the protein CASSSSEHTEAFF. Complete variable domain (other parts from reference TRBV7-7 and TRBJ1-1): GAGVSQSPRYKVTKRGQDVTLRCDPISSHATLYWYQQALGQGPEFLTYFNYEAQPDKSGLPSDRFSAERPEGSISTLTIQRTEQRDSAMYRCASSSSEHTEAFFGQGTRLTVV.

Concerning this clone: The sample has other DNA sequences that encode this CDR3 too. V is TRBV20-1 and J is TRBJ1-1; TRBD1 might be the D (5 bases). This CDR3 is built from 11 residues. The ends were cut back, 3 bases at V and 4 bases at J, with 6 bases in the middle. Germline assignment: CDR1 DFQATT and CDR2 SNEGSKA (reference sequence). The DNA of the CDR3 is TGCAGTGCTAGGGGGGTCACTGAAGCTTTCTTT. Amino acid sequence: CSARGVTEAFF.

This clone was seen a single time. The CDR3 nucleotides read TGCGCCAGCAGCTTGGCCAGCGGGGCTACCTACGAGCAGTACTTC. Protein: CASSLASGATYEQYF. The V call is TRBV5-1, the J call TRBJ2-7; 7 bases are a match to TRBD2. The ends lost 0 bases at V and 2 bases at J; junction bases unmatched: 5. Per the germline V gene, CDR1 is SGHRS and CDR2 is YFSETQ. The CDR3 has 15 residues.

CDR3 nucleotides: TGTGCCAGCAGCTCTAGATCGACTAGCGGGAGAGAGACCCAGTACTTC. Protein sequence: CASSSRSTSGRETQYF. The rearrangement joins TRBV7-2 to TRBJ2-5; the match to TRBD2 covers 12 bases. Looked up from germline, CDR1 is SGHTA and CDR2 is FQGNSA. CDR3 length: 16 amino acids. V was clipped by 4 bases and J by 4 bases; unmatched bases: 7.

The chain uses TRBV5-6 and TRBJ2-5, with 7 nucleotides matching TRBD1. V was clipped by 4 bases and J by 5 bases; unmatched bases: 14. Germline-derived CDR1 and CDR2 are SGHDT and YYEEEE. There are 16 residues in the CDR3. The CDR3 protein is CASSLPGTESEETQYF. CDR3 DNA sequence: TGTGCCAGCAGCCTACCCGGGACAGAGAGTGAGGAGACCCAGTACTTC.